This TCR beta chain came from a study of molecular identifiers for immune sequencing clone quantification. On the study more broadly: Four of five RNA aliquots from approximately 20,000 or 98,000 naive CD8 T cells were sequenced.

Previously reported methods and listed TCR primers produced the bulk TCR libraries. TCRdb re-called the PCR reads through MiXCR, storing one row per CDR3 protein. The sample holds about 97,000 distinct CDR3 sequences, 24% seen once. From germline, CDR1 is LNHDA and CDR2 SQIVND (reference sequence). The CDR3 is made up of 13 amino acids. The count of this clonotype is one. An end of the junction does not agree with germline; a read error may underlie this. Sequences were obtained from naive CD8+ T cells from blood, with Jurkat cell RNA spiked in. Subset given: FACS-sorted CD8+CD4-CCR7+CD45RA+ naive T cells. This clonotype originated in a human donor in good health. Some libraries in this study had Jurkat cell RNA spiked in. This chain links TRBV19 with TRBJ2-7; maybe TRBD2 (6 bases). The CDR3 DNA follows: TGTGCCAGTAGTGCCGGGACTCCCTACGCGCAGTACTTC. The encoded protein is CASSAGTPYAQYF.